This T cell receptor beta chain was recovered during a study of blood T cell repertoires in COVID-19. Study-wide background: Both acute and convalescent COVID-19 samples were obtained from the United States, Italy and Spain. In each case, the material was cDNA or gDNA derived from T cells, B-cell-depleted T cells, or PBMCs.

Assay used: immunoSEQ multiplex PCR; TCRdb lists only in-frame clones, some missing. The table shows 60,000 or so clones, with 80% to 85% occurring only once. This clone is a singleton in its sample. Germline-derived CDR1 and CDR2 are LNHNV and YYDKDF (reference sequence). V was trimmed by 0 bases and J by 7 bases, leaving 12 bases between them. CDR3 length: 15 amino acids. V usage is TRBV15 and J usage is TRBJ1-4; the D gene is possibly TRBD1 (6 bases). The sequence was obtained from an elderly woman with acute or convalescent COVID-19. The sequenced material came from peripheral blood. The CDR3 DNA is TGTGCCACCAGCAGAGATCCGGGACAACGTGAAAAACTGTTTTTT. It specifies CATSRDPGQREKLFF.